This T cell receptor beta chain was sequenced during a study of metastatic and nonmetastatic thyroid tumors. Overall study: Patients with malignant and benign thyroid disease provided blood and tumor or nodule tissue, whose repertoires were compared.

Among the patients, none had received any treatment before thyroid surgery. Authors' methods: To classify distant metastasis in papillary thyroid cancer, a model was built from CDR3 differences across clinicopathological groups. Via MiXCR, TCRdb re-called the PCR reads. TCRdb assigned the V and J calls; the authors' analysis was not used. The sample includes over 10,000 clones, over 25% of them seen just once. Whole-study results and caveats: Reports indicated that malignant thyroid tumors showed significantly higher TCR beta diversity than benign nodules did, in blood and tumor.

This clone was detected ten times or more. The target antigen is unknown. With a much larger clone just one base away, this may be a read error. This CDR3 is built from 18 residues. Germline assignment: CDR1 LNHDA and CDR2 SQIVND (reference sequence). The V gene is TRBV19, the J gene TRBJ2-2; TRBD1 matches at 8 bases. The sequencing input was tumor tissue. The sequence derives from a male donor with papillary thyroid cancer or a benign thyroid nodule (not recorded which). Some clones in this sample may be carry-over from other donors' samples. CDR3 DNA sequence: TGTGCCAGTACCCCGATAATGACAGGGGTCGGGGACACCAGGGAGCTGTTTTTT. It is translated as CASTPIMTGVGDTRELFF.